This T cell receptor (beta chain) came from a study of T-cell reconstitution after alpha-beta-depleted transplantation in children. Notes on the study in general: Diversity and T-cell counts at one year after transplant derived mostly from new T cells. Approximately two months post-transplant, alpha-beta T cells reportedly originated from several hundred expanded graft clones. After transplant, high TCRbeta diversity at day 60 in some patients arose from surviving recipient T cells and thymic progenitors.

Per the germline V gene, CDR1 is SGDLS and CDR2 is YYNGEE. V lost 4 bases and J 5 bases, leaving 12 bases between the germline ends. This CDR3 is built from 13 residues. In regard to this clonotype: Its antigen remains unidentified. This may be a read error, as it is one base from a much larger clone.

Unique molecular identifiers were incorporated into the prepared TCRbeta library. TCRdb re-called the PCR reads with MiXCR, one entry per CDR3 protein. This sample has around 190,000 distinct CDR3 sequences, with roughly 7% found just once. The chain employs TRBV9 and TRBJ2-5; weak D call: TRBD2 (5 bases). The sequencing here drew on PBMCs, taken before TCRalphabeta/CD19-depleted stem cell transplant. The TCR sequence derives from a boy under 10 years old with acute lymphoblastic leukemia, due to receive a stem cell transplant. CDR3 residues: CASSIDGGETQYF. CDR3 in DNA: TGTGCCAGCAGCATAGATGGCGGGGAGACCCAGTACTTC.